One sample yielded the 3 T cell receptor beta chains listed below, sequenced in a study of T-cell reconstitution after alpha-beta-depleted transplantation in children. For TCRbeta, the library was prepared with unique molecular identifiers. TCRdb recomputed calls from the PCR reads with MiXCR, one row per CDR3 protein. This table holds 610,000 or so distinct CDR3 sequences, roughly 27% found once. The sequencing used PBMCs, collected before TCRalphabeta/CD19-depleted stem cell transplant. The receptors here all came from a boy under two years old with Wiskott-Aldrich syndrome, due to receive a stem cell transplant.

This clonotype was observed a handful of times. The chain links TRBV3-1 to TRBJ2-1; 9 bases fit TRBD2. Germline CDR1 is LGHDT and CDR2 is YNNKEL (reference sequence). The V and J ends lost 1 base and 7 bases, in that order; junction bases with no gene match: 2. CDR3 length: 14 residues. DNA for the CDR3: TGTGCCAGCAGCCAAGGCGGGAGGGAGAATGAGCAGTTCTTC. It yields the protein CASSQGGRENEQFF.

This clonotype turned up a few times. This sequence joins TRBV27 and TRBJ1-2; no clear D gene. Deletions cut 5 bases from V and 4 bases from J, with 8 bases between. Germline V gene data show CDR1 as MNHEY and CDR2 as SMNVEV (reference sequence). This CDR3 has 12 amino acids. CDR3 loop: CASSPPPYGYTF. The CDR3 DNA follows: TGTGCCAGCAGTCCGCCCCCCTATGGCTACACCTTC.

V gene TRBV7-9 combines with J gene TRBJ2-1, with 8 nucleotides matching TRBD1. V was clipped by 1 base and J by 5 bases; unmatched bases: 7. This CDR3 has 16 residues. Germline V gene lookup returns CDR1 SEHNR and CDR2 FQNEAQ (reference sequence). In DNA, the CDR3 is TGTGCCAGCAGCTTAGTCAGGGGGCGGGCAAACAATGAGCAGTTCTTC. Amino acid sequence: CASSLVRGRANNEQFF. Combining the CDR3 with reference TRBV7-9 and TRBJ2-1 gives the whole variable domain DTGVSQNPRHKITKRGQNVTFRCDPISEHNRLYWYRQTLGQGPEFLTYFQNEAQLEKSRLLSDRFSAERPKGSFSTLEIQRTEQGDSAMYLCASSLVRGRANNEQFFGPGTRLTVL.